Below, 3 T cell receptor beta chains from the same sample are listed, as sequenced in a study of human versus mouse CDR3 diversity and MHC coevolution. Assay used: immunoSEQ multiplex PCR; TCRdb lists only in-frame clones, some missing. Of 80,000 or so clones listed, just over 90% are singletons. Specimen: naive CD4+ T cells from blood. Specified subset: CD45RO-negative CD62L-positive naive CD4 T cells. These receptors came from a person aged 25-75 years in good health.

This clone occurred once. The chain links TRBV18 to TRBJ2-2, with 9 bases identical to TRBD2. The CDR3 has 16 amino acids. V lost 0 bases, J lost 6 bases, and 5 bases stayed unmatched. Germline assignment: CDR1 KGHSH and CDR2 LQKENI. In DNA, the CDR3 is TGTGCCAGCTCACCACCTAGCGGGAGAGAGGCCGGGGAGCTGTTTTTT. It is translated as CASSPPSGREAGELFF.

The rearrangement links TRBV4-1 to TRBJ1-6, with TRBD1 as a possible D gene (5 bases). Trimming stripped 4 bases from V and 14 bases from J, with 21 bases between. Germline lookup yields CDR1 MGHRA and CDR2 YSYEKL. The CDR3 consists of 15 residues. The CDR3 here is CASSPGQGTRLALHF. CDR3 DNA: TGCGCCAGCAGCCCCGGTCAGGGAACCCGATTGGCCCTCCACTTT.

V usage is TRBV6-5 and J usage is TRBJ2-7; D remains unclear. The germline CDR1 and CDR2 sequences are MNHEY and SVGAGI. V was cut by 5 bases and J by 0 bases, with 14 bases left in between. This CDR3 contains 15 residues. The CDR3 reads CASSPSLDGSYEQYF. CDR3 coding DNA: TGTGCCAGCAGTCCATCCCTAGACGGCTCCTACGAGCAGTACTTC.